The TCR beta chain described here comes from a study of blood T cell repertoires in COVID-19. The wider study: Specimens from acute and convalescent COVID-19 originated in the United States, Italy and Spain.

In the study's own analysis: Nucleated cell number was recorded as an estimate derived from reference gene primer amplification. Sequencing was performed with immunoSEQ multiplex PCR; in TCRdb, only in-frame clones are kept and a portion is missing. V and J calls and clone size are copied from that table; D and trimming were computed from the DNA. The repertoire holds around 330,000 clones, with around 88% as singletons. CDR1 and CDR2 from the germline V gene are LGHNT and FRNRAP. The V end lost 6 bases, the J end lost 4 bases, and 13 bases lay between the germline ends. The CDR3 runs 14 residues. The receptor comes from a woman in her 30s with COVID-19, enrolled during active disease. Material for sequencing was peripheral blood. The chain carries TRBV12-5 and TRBJ1-5; TRBD1 might be the D (6 bases). The CDR3 DNA is TGTGCTAGTGGCCGGAACAGGGCTAATCAGCCCCAGCATTTT. Translating it yields CASGRNRANQPQHF.